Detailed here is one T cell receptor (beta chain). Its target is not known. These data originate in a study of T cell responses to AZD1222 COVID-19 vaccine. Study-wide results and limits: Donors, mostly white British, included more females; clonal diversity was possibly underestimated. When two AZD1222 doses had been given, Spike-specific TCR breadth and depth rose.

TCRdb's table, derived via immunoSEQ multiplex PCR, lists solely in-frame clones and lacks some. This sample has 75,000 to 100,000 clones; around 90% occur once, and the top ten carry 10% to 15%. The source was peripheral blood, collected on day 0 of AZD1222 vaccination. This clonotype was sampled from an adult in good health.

The chain's CDR3 is CASSQLGQATNEKLFF. CDR3 nucleotide sequence: TGCGCCAGCAGCCAACTGGGACAGGCCACCAATGAAAAACTGTTTTTT. The rearrangement links TRBV4-1 to TRBJ1-4; 8 nucleotides align to TRBD1. Unmatched junction bases numbered 7, after V lost 2 bases and J lost 5 bases. Germline V gene sequence: CDR1 MGHRA, CDR2 YSYEKL. The CDR3 consists of 16 residues.